This section outlines one T cell receptor beta chain sequence together with its context. Its cognate antigen has yet to be identified. No qualities accompany the bases; no much larger clone lies one base away. Library preparation was by the immunoSEQ multiplex PCR assay. TCRdb stores this immuneACCESS table with in-frame sequences only. Part of the clones is absent; in the studies checked, under half of the shortfall reflects unresolved V genes, and no reason is known for the rest. The sample contains roughly 30,000 clones, 81% of them found a single time. The top ten constitute about 2.3% of the sample. The data derive from a study of T cells in narcolepsy (dated by TCRdb to the late 2010s). Background for the entire study: Healthy control donors were enrolled in the study alongside patients who had narcolepsy type 1 or type 2 (NT1, NT2). The study used TCR Vbeta sequencing to track clonotypes in blood and CSF while looking for autoreactive T cells in narcolepsy patients that target self-antigens of hypocretin neurons (hypocretin, TRIB2). Overall results and qualifications from the work: HCRT-specific and TRIB2-specific autoreactive clonotypes were highlighted in plots that compared CD4+ T cell clonotypes in CSF versus blood from the same patient. Patients and controls had similar numbers of sequenced blood memory CD4+ clonotypes, with averages of about 39,494 in patients and some 36,000 in controls. Certain blood memory CD4+ repertoires from patients and controls had no sequences that matched autoreactive T cell clones. Autoreactive clonotypes were reported to be detected serially in the blood of the same patients and of different patients, but not in the blood of healthy controls.

Memory CD4+ T cells were sorted ex vivo from peripheral blood of narcolepsy patients and healthy controls for TCR Vbeta sequencing. Inclusive of the bounding cysteine and phenylalanine, the CDR3 is 15 residues long. The CDR3 DNA has 45 bases and is translated from base 1. In the germline V gene (reference sequence), CDR1 corresponds to SGHNT and CDR2 to YYREEE. The V and J ends are trimmed by 1 base and 0 bases, leaving 8 bases between them. The sequencing input was memory (CD45RA-) CD4+ T cells from blood. The intended sense of this specimen's cell subset or site label: memory T cells sorted ex vivo from peripheral blood. This sequence uses TRBV5-4 and TRBJ2-1; possibly the D gene is TRBD1, per 5 matching bases. The receptor's source is a human donor in good health. The CDR3 reads CASSLSRGSYNEQFF. The DNA reads as follows: TGTGCCAGCAGCTTGTCTAGGGGCTCCTACAATGAGCAGTTCTTC.